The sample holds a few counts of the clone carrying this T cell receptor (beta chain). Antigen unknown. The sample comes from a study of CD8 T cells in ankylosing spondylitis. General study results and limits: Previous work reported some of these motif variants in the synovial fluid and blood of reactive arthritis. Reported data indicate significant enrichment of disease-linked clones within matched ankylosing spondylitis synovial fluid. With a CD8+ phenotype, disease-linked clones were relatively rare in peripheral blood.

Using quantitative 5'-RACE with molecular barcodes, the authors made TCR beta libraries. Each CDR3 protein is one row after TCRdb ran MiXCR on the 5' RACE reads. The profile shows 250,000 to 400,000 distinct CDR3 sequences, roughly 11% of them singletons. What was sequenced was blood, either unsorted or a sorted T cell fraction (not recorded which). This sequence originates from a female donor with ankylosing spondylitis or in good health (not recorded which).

The CDR3 coding sequence is TGCAGTGCAAGGACTCAAACTACAGATACGCAGTATTTT. Amino acid sequence: CSARTQTTDTQYF. The chain has TRBV20-1 and TRBJ2-3; D is perhaps TRBD2 (5 bases). The CDR3 has 13 residues. Trimming shortened V by 6 bases and J by 3 bases, and 13 bases separated the two germline ends. Germline V lookup: CDR1 DFQATT, CDR2 SNEGSKA (reference sequence).